The 15 T cell receptor beta chains below were found in one sample sequenced in a study of blood T cell repertoires in COVID-19 (dated by TCRdb to about 2020). The library was produced with the immunoSEQ multiplex PCR assay. TCRdb took this table from immuneACCESS and kept in-frame rearrangements with V and J called. Such tables lack part of the clones; where checked against another copy, unresolved V genes explain under half of the gap, and the rest is unexplained. The sample table shows around 250,000 clones, and approximately 83% are seen once. The top ten clones comprise 1.9% of the sample. The sample comprised PBMCs or T cells enriched from blood (not recorded which). These receptors were obtained from a woman aged 50 to 60 who had recovered from COVID-19.

This clone was observed a few times. The DNA of the CDR3 is TGTGCCAGCAGCCCGAGCCTCCAGGGGTACTACAATGAGCAGTTCTTC. Translation: CASSPSLQGYYNEQFF. This rearrangement joins TRBV7-9 to TRBJ2-1, with TRBD1 as a possible D gene (6 bases). Germline V lookup: CDR1 SEHNR, CDR2 FQNEAQ (reference sequence). Trimming cost V 5 bases and J 3 bases, with 17 bases left between them. CDR3 length equals 16 residues.

CDR3 loop: CASSFSLASTSYEQYF. CDR3 nucleotides: TGTGCCAGCAGTTTCTCCCTAGCTAGTACCTCCTACGAGCAGTACTTC. The chain joins TRBV27 to TRBJ2-7; perhaps TRBD2 as D (5 bases). Germline values: CDR1 MNHEY, CDR2 SMNVEV (reference sequence). V gave up 3 bases and J gave up 0 bases, with 15 bases separating them. The CDR3 contains 16 residues.

This chain connects TRBV29-1 to TRBJ1-1; no definite D call. This CDR3 is built from 11 residues. Germline V lookup: CDR1 SQVTM, CDR2 ANQGSEA. The V end was cut by 5 bases, the J end by 1 base, with 5 bases between. As DNA, the CDR3 is TGCAGCGTTTACAAGAACACTGAAGCTTTCTTT. Translation: CSVYKNTEAFF.

V usage is TRBV3-1 (or the pseudogene TRBV3-2) and J usage is TRBJ1-1; possible D gene TRBD1, 6 bases. The CDR3 is 15 residues long. From germline, CDR1 is LGHDT and CDR2 YNNKEL (reference sequence). V lost 1 base, J lost 5 bases, and 14 bases lay in between. DNA of the CDR3: TGTGCCAGCAGCCAAGGAAGTCGGACAGCAACTGAAGCTTTCTTT. It yields the protein CASSQGSRTATEAFF.

The CDR3 spells CASSSGQGVNQPQHF. In DNA, the CDR3 is TGTGCCAGTAGCTCCGGACAGGGAGTAAATCAGCCCCAGCATTTT. The chain is built from TRBV19 and TRBJ1-5; 8 nucleotides align to TRBD1. Germline lookup yields CDR1 LNHDA and CDR2 SQIVND (reference sequence). Germline trimming cut 6 bases from V and 4 bases from J; bases unmatched to any gene: 8. This CDR3 is built from 15 residues.

The chain links TRBV28 to TRBJ2-5; 9 bases line up with TRBD2. Germline CDR1 reads MDHEN; CDR2 reads SYDVKM. Trimming took 6 bases from V and 1 from J; bases not matched to a gene: 9. This CDR3 is built from 16 residues. The CDR3 coding sequence is TGTGCCAGCAGCTTGTTAGCGGGAGATATCCAAGAGACCCAGTACTTC. This gives the protein CASSLLAGDIQETQYF.

The chain recombines TRBV5-1 with TRBJ1-3; no definite D call. This CDR3 spans 15 amino acids. Trimming left V 0 bases short and J 4 bases short, with 11 bases between. In germline, CDR1 is SGHRS, CDR2 YFSETQ. CDR3 protein: CASSLGAAPGNTIYF. For the CDR3, the DNA is TGCGCCAGCAGCTTGGGGGCAGCACCGGGAAACACCATATATTTT.

The chain employs TRBV19 and TRBJ2-7, with D unresolved. The length of the CDR3 is 14 residues. CDR1 is LNHDA and CDR2 is SQIVND in the germline V gene (reference sequence). V lost 3 bases and J 6 bases, leaving 15 bases between the germline ends. The CDR3 region is CASSIGASLREQYF. The CDR3 DNA reads TGTGCCAGTAGTATCGGAGCGTCTCTACGCGAGCAGTACTTC.

The gene calls are TRBV7-9 and TRBJ2-5; 7 bases map to TRBD2. CDR3 size: 14 residues. V lost 5 bases, J lost 3 bases, and 6 bases stayed unmatched. Germline V gene data show CDR1 as SEHNR and CDR2 as FQNEAQ (reference sequence). The CDR3 loop reads CASSARGGEETQYF. The CDR3 coding sequence is TGTGCCAGCAGCGCTCGGGGAGGGGAAGAGACCCAGTACTTC. Filled out from reference TRBV7-9 and TRBJ2-5, the complete variable domain reads DTGVSQNPRHKITKRGQNVTFRCDPISEHNRLYWYRQTLGQGPEFLTYFQNEAQLEKSRLLSDRFSAERPKGSFSTLEIQRTEQGDSAMYLCASSARGGEETQYFGPGTRLLVL.

V gene TRBV3-1 (or the pseudogene TRBV3-2) combines with J gene TRBJ1-2, with D hard to call. Germline CDR1 reads LGHDT; CDR2 reads YNNKEL (reference sequence). The CDR3 has 11 amino acids. V was trimmed by 1 base and J by 5 bases, leaving 2 bases between them. The CDR3 DNA sequence: TGTGCCAGCAGCCAAGCGTATGGCTACACCTTC. This gives the protein CASSQAYGYTF.

This clone turned up a few times. The V and J genes are TRBV4-1 and TRBJ2-7, with TRBD2 matching 7 bases. The CDR3 runs to 16 residues. The germline CDR1 and CDR2 sequences are MGHRA and YSYEKL. J gave up 4 bases and V 0 bases, and 9 bases lay outside the gene matches. The CDR3 is CASSQERRTRQYEQYF. The DNA for the CDR3 is TGCGCCAGCAGCCAAGAAAGGAGGACTAGACAGTACGAGCAGTACTTC.

The chain couples TRBV4-2 to TRBJ2-7; TRBD2 matches 9 bases. Per the germline V gene, CDR1 is LGHNA and CDR2 is YNFKEQ. With 0 bases clipped from V and 4 bases from J, the junction kept 16 bases outside the gene matches. The CDR3 has 19 amino acids. As DNA, the CDR3 is TGTGCCAGCAGCCAAGATCAAAGTCGCGGGAGGGTTATTGAATACGAGCAGTACTTC. Translation gives CASSQDQSRGRVIEYEQYF.

The chain combines TRBV18 with TRBJ2-1; D possibly corresponds to TRBD2 (5 bases). Germline V gene lookup returns CDR1 KGHSH and CDR2 LQKENI. Deletions cut 3 bases from V and 1 base from J, with 10 bases between. The CDR3 covers 15 residues. The CDR3 sequence is CASSPSGFSYNEQFF. As DNA, the CDR3 is TGTGCCAGCTCACCCTCGGGGTTTTCCTACAATGAGCAGTTCTTC.

The J gene is TRBJ2-1, the V gene TRBV4-2; TRBD2 matches at 9 bases. J gave up 6 bases and V 4 bases, and 10 bases lay outside the gene matches. Germline loops: CDR1 LGHNA, CDR2 YNFKEQ. This CDR3 is built from 16 residues. The CDR3 DNA reads as TGTGCCAGCAGCCTCAACCCGGGGACTAGCTCCAATGAGCAGTTCTTC. As protein: CASSLNPGTSSNEQFF.

The chain uses TRBV5-4 and TRBJ2-3; tentatively, D is TRBD2 (5 bases). The CDR3 loop spans 15 amino acids. Trimming took off 0 bases at V and 5 bases at J, with 13 bases between the two ends. In germline, CDR1 is SGHNT, CDR2 YYREEE (reference sequence). CDR3 region: CASSLVVGRGDTQYF. The CDR3 nucleotides read TGTGCCAGCAGCTTGGTAGTTGGCCGGGGAGATACGCAGTATTTT.